The 7 T cell receptor beta chains below all came from one sample that was sequenced in a study of naive and memory T cell subsets. A UMI-containing oligonucleotide was joined by 3' ligation to the TCR cDNA template. Four PCR rounds used nested alpha and beta constant region primers plus the SP2 primer. TCRdb itself ran the 5' RACE reads through MiXCR, one entry per CDR3 protein. The sample has over 50,000 distinct CDR3 sequences; 6.5% to 8.5% are singletons. The receptors stem from a female donor in good health.

CDR3: CASSQGKNRAQETQYF. CDR3 nucleotides: TGTGCCAGCAGCCAAGGAAAGAATAGAGCCCAGGAGACCCAGTACTTC. The chain has TRBV14 and TRBJ2-5; no firm D call. Germline-derived CDR1 and CDR2 are SGHDN and FVKESK. Trimming took off 1 base at V and 5 bases at J, with 17 bases between the two ends. The length of the CDR3 is 16 residues.

There are a few counts of this clonotype. The rearrangement links TRBV4-3 to TRBJ2-7; D unresolved. The V end lost 1 base, the J end lost 5 bases, and 9 bases lay between the germline ends. CDR1 and CDR2 (germline): LGHNA, YSLEER. This CDR3 is built from 13 residues. CDR3 nucleotide sequence: TGCGCCAGCAGCCAAGGCCAGCCGGACGAGCAGTACTTC. The encoded protein is CASSQGQPDEQYF.

This clonotype was detected ten times or more. This chain joins TRBV5-1 and TRBJ1-2; D unresolved. The length of the CDR3 is 14 residues. Germline loops: CDR1 SGHRS, CDR2 YFSETQ. The V and J ends lost 3 bases and 8 bases respectively, with 17 bases between them. This chain's CDR3 is CASSSQTPNGGYTF. The CDR3, as DNA: TGCGCCAGCAGCTCCCAAACCCCAAATGGCGGCTACACCTTC.

The rearrangement links TRBV30 to TRBJ2-5; maybe TRBD1 (5 bases). Trimming took 4 bases from V and 4 from J, leaving 7 bases between them. The CDR3 loop spans 11 amino acids. The germline V gene encodes CDR1 GTSNPN and CDR2 SVGIG (reference sequence). CDR3 region: CAWTGLETQYF. CDR3 sequence (DNA): TGTGCCTGGACAGGGCTAGAGACCCAGTACTTC.

This clonotype was observed at least ten times. This sequence joins TRBV2 and TRBJ1-2; tentatively, D is TRBD1 (5 bases). Germline loops: CDR1 SNHLY, CDR2 FYNNEI. The V gene lost 1 base and the J gene lost 3 bases, with 9 bases spanning the gap. The length of the CDR3 is 14 residues. The CDR3 loop reads CASSEGQRDYGYTF. The CDR3, as DNA: TGTGCCAGCAGTGAAGGACAGCGAGACTATGGCTACACCTTC.

In this sample, this clonotype turned up many times. This chain joins TRBV20-1 and TRBJ1-5; D is undetermined. This CDR3 is built from 12 residues. Germline loops: CDR1 DFQATT, CDR2 SNEGSKA (reference sequence). V was cut by 5 bases and J by 2 bases, with 7 bases left in between. CDR3 DNA: TGCAGTGCTCGGGGTGGCAATCAGCCCCAGCATTTT. Amino acids: CSARGGNQPQHF.

This clonotype was detected a few times. The chain employs TRBV5-4 and TRBJ1-1; D might be TRBD1 (6 bases). Germline V gene data show CDR1 as SGHNT and CDR2 as YYREEE (reference sequence). The length of the CDR3 is 15 residues. The V end lost 5 bases, the J end lost 4 bases, and 18 bases lay between the germline ends. The CDR3 bases are TGTGCCAGCAGAAGGGGGAGCGGGGGAAGCACTGAAGCTTTCTTT. This encodes CASRRGSGGSTEAFF.